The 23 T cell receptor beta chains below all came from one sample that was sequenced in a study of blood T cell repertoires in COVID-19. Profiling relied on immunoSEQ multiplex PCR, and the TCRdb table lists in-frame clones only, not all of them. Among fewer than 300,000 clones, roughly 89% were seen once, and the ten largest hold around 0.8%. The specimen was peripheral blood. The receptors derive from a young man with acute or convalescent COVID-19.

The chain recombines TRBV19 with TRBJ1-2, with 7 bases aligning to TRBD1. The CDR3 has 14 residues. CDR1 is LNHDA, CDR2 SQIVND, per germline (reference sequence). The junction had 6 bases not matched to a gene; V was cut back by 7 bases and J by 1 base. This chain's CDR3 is CASTTRGSNYGYTF. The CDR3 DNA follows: TGTGCCAGTACCACCAGGGGGAGTAACTATGGCTACACCTTC.

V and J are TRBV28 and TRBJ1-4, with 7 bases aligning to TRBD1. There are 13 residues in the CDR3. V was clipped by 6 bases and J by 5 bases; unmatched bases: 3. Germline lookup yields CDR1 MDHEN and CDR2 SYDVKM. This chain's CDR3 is CASSLTGNEKLFF. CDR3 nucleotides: TGTGCCAGCAGCCTGACAGGGAATGAAAAACTGTTTTTT.

The CDR3 is CASSPAGHQPQHF. CDR3 coding DNA: TGTGCCAGCAGTCCTGCGGGACATCAGCCCCAGCATTTT. The rearrangement links TRBV6-6 to TRBJ1-5, with D possibly being TRBD1 (5 bases). The CDR3 runs 13 residues. Germline CDR1 MNHNY, CDR2 SVGAGI (reference sequence). Trimming took off 5 bases at V and 5 bases at J, with 10 bases between the two ends.

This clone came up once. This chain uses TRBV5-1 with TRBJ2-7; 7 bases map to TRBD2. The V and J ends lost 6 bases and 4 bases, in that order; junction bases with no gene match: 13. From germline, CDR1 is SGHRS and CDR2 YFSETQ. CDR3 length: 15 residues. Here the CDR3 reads CASTRRSGGKYEQYF. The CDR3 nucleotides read TGCGCCAGCACTCGGCGGTCGGGGGGAAAATACGAGCAGTACTTC.

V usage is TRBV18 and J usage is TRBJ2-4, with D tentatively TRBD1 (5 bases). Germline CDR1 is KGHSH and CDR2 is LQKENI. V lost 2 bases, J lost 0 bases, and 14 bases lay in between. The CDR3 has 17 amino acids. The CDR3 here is CASSPLQESLAKNIQYF. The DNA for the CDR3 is TGTGCCAGCTCACCATTACAGGAATCCCTAGCCAAAAACATTCAGTACTTC.

Written as DNA, the CDR3 is TGTGCCAGCAGCTTCCAGGACAGCGATGAAGCTTTCTTT. Protein product: CASSFQDSDEAFF. The chain couples TRBV7-9 to TRBJ1-1; possibly TRBD1 for D (6 bases). Germline V lookup: CDR1 SEHNR, CDR2 FQNEAQ (reference sequence). Trimming removed 3 bases from V and 7 bases from J, with 12 bases in between. The CDR3 extends over 13 amino acids.

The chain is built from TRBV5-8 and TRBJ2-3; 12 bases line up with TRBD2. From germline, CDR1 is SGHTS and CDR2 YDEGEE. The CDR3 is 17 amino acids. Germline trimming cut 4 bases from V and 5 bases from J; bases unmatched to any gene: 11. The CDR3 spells CASSRIRLAGVGDTQYF. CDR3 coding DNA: TGTGCCAGCAGCCGAATCAGACTAGCGGGGGTAGGAGATACGCAGTATTTT. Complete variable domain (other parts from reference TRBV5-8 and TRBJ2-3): EAGVTQSPTHLIKTRGQQATLRCSPISGHTSVYWYQQALGLGLQFLLWYDEGEERNRGNFPPRFSGRQFPNYSSELNVNALELEDSALYLCASSRIRLAGVGDTQYFGPGTRLTVL.

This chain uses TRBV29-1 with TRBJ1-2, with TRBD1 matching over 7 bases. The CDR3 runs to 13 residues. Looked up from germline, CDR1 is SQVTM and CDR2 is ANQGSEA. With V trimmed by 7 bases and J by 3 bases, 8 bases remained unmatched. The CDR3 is CSAGTAAYYGYTF. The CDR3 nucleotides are TGCAGCGCCGGGACAGCGGCCTACTATGGCTACACCTTC. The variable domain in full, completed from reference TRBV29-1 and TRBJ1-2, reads SAVISQKPSRDICQRGTSLTIQCQVDSQVTMMFWYRQQPGQSLTLIATANQGSEATYESGFVIDKFPISRPNLTFSTLTVSNMSPEDSSIYLCSAGTAAYYGYTFGSGTRLTVV.

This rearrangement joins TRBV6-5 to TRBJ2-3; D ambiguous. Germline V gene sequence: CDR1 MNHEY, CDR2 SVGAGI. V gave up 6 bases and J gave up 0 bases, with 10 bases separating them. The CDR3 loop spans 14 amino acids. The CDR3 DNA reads TGTGCCAGCAGACCTGACAAGAGCACAGATACGCAGTATTTT. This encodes CASRPDKSTDTQYF.

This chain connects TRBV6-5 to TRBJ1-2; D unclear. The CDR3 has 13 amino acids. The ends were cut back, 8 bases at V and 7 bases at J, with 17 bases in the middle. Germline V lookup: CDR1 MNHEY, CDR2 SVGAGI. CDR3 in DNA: TGTGCCAGCTGGCCCCGGAGCAGTGGTGGCTACACCTTC. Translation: CASWPRSSGGYTF.

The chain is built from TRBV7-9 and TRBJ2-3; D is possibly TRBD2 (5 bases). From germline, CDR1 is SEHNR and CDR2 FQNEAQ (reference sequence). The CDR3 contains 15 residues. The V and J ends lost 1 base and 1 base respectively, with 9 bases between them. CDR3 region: CASSLGGLGTDTQYF. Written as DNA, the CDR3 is TGTGCCAGCAGCTTAGGAGGACTGGGCACAGATACGCAGTATTTT. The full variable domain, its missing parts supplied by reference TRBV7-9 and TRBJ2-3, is DTGVSQNPRHKITKRGQNVTFRCDPISEHNRLYWYRQTLGQGPEFLTYFQNEAQLEKSRLLSDRFSAERPKGSFSTLEIQRTEQGDSAMYLCASSLGGLGTDTQYFGPGTRLTVL.

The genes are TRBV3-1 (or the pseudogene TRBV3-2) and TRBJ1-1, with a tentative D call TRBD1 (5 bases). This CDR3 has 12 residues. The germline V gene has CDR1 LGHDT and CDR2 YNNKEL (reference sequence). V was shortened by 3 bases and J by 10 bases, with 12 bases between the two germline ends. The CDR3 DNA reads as TGTGCCAGCAGCCAGCGTCGGGGGGTAGCTTTCTTT. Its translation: CASSQRRGVAFF.

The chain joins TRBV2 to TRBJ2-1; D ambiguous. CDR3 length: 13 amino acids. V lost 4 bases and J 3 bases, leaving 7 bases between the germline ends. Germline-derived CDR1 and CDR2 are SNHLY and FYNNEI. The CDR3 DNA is TGTGCCAGCAGTGTGGGCAACTACAATGAGCAGTTCTTC. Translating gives CASSVGNYNEQFF.

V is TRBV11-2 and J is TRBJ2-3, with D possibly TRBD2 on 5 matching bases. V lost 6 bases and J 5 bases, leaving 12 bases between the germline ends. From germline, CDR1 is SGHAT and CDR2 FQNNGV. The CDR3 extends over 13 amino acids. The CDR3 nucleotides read TGTGCCAGCAGTCGAAACCGGGGAGATACGCAGTATTTT. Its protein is CASSRNRGDTQYF.

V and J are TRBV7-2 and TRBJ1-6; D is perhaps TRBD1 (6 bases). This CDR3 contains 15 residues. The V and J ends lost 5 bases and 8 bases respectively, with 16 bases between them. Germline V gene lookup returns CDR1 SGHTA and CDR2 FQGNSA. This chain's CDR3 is CASSVTSGVYSPLHF. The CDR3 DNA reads TGTGCCAGCAGCGTTACTTCAGGGGTGTATTCACCCCTCCACTTT.

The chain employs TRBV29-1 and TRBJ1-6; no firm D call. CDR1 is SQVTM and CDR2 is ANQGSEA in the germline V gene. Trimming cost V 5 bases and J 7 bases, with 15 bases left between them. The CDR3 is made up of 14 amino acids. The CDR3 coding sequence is TGCAGCGTTCGGATACCGGGGAACAATTCACCCCTCCACTTT. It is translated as CSVRIPGNNSPLHF. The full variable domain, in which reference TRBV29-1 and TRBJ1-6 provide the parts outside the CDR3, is SAVISQKPSRDICQRGTSLTIQCQVDSQVTMMFWYRQQPGQSLTLIATANQGSEATYESGFVIDKFPISRPNLTFSTLTVSNMSPEDSSIYLCSVRIPGNNSPLHFGNGTRLTVT.

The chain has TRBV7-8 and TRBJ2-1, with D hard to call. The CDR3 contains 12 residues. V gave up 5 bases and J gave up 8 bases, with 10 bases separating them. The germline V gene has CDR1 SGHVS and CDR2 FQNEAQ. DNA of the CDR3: TGTGCCAGCAGCCCCTCTTTCTATGAGCAGTTCTTC. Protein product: CASSPSFYEQFF. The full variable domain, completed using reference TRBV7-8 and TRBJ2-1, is GAGVSQSPRYKVAKRGQDVALRCDPISGHVSLFWYQQALGQGPEFLTYFQNEAQLDKSGLPSDRFFAERPEGSVSTLKIQRTQQEDSAVYLCASSPSFYEQFFGPGTRLTVL.

The CDR3, as DNA: TGTGCCACCAGTGAAGGGAGGAACTATGGCTACACCTTC. Amino acid sequence: CATSEGRNYGYTF. This chain joins TRBV24-1 and TRBJ1-2; D is ambiguous. Germline V gene sequence: CDR1 KGHDR, CDR2 SFDVKD. CDR3 length: 13 amino acids. Trimming cost V 4 bases and J 2 bases, with 7 bases left between them.

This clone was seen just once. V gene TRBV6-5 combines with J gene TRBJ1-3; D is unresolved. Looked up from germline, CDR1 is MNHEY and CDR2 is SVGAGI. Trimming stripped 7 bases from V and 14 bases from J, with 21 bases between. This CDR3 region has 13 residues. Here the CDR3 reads CASNAAGRDRLYF. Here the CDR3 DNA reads TGTGCCAGCAACGCGGCGGGCCGGGATCGTCTATATTTT.

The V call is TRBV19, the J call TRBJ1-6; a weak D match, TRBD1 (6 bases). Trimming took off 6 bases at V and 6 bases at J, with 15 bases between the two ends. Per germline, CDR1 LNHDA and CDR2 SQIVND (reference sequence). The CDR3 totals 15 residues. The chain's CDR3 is CASRMQGPANSPLHF. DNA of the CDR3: TGTGCCAGTAGGATGCAGGGGCCTGCTAATTCACCCCTCCACTTT.

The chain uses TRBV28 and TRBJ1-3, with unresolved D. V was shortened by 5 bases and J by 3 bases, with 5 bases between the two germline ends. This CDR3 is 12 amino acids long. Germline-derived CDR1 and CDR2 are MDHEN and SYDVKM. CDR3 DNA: TGTGCCAGCAGTCTCGTTGGAAACACCATATATTTT. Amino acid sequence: CASSLVGNTIYF.

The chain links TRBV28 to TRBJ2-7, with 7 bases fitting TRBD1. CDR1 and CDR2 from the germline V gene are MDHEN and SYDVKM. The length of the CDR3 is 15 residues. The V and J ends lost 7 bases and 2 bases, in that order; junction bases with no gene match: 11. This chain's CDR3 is CASTIPGGPPYEQYF. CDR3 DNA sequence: TGTGCCAGCACCATCCCAGGGGGTCCCCCCTACGAGCAGTACTTC.

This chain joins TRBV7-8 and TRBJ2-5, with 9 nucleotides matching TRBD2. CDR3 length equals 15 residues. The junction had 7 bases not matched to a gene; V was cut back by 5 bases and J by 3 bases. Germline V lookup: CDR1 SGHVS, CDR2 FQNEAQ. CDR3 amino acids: CASSARLAVKETQYF. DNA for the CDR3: TGTGCCAGCAGCGCCAGACTAGCGGTTAAAGAGACCCAGTACTTC.